The 26 T cell receptor beta chains below were found in one sample sequenced in a study of cytomegalovirus exposure and HLA in healthy donors. The PCR used 60 Vbeta and 13 Jbeta primers. Clones were read by immunoSEQ multiplex PCR, and TCRdb kept only the in-frame ones, dropping some. This table has some 170,000 clones, around 88% appearing once. Specimen: PBMCs. The origin of the receptors is a woman younger than 45 in good health and CMV-seronegative.

The V and J genes are TRBV11-3 and TRBJ2-1, with a tentative D call TRBD2 (5 bases). The V gene's germline CDR1 is SGHNT and CDR2 YENEEA. This CDR3 is 15 amino acids long. Trimming stripped 2 bases from V and 0 bases from J, with 8 bases between. The CDR3 loop reads CASSLSRGSYNEQFF. The CDR3 nucleotides read TGTGCCAGCAGCTTAAGCCGGGGCTCCTACAATGAGCAGTTCTTC. The entire variable domain, with the rest obtained from reference TRBV11-3 and TRBJ2-1, is as follows: EAGVVQSPRYKIIEKKQPVAFWCNPISGHNTLYWYLQNLGQGPELLIRYENEEAVDDSQLPKDRFSAERLKGVDSTLKIQPAELGDSAVYLCASSLSRGSYNEQFFGPGTRLTVL.

The rearrangement uses TRBV5-6 and TRBJ1-5; D is undetermined. This CDR3 contains 14 residues. Trimming pared 3 bases from V and 2 bases from J, leaving 9 bases between. The germline CDR1 and CDR2 sequences are SGHDT and YYEEEE. The CDR3 DNA reads TGTGCCAGCAGCTCGGGTCAGCGCAATCAGCCCCAGCATTTT. Protein product: CASSSGQRNQPQHF.

The V and J genes are TRBV10-2 and TRBJ2-7, with 7 bases identical to TRBD1. With 4 bases clipped from V and 3 bases from J, the junction kept 3 bases outside the gene matches. Germline V lookup: CDR1 WSHSY, CDR2 SAAADI. The CDR3 spans 13 residues. The chain's CDR3 is CASSGDSGYEQYF. CDR3 DNA: TGCGCCAGCAGTGGGGACAGTGGCTACGAGCAGTACTTC.

The V gene is TRBV15, the J gene TRBJ1-3, with D unclear. This CDR3 spans 15 amino acids. Trimming took 1 base from V and 0 from J, leaving 7 bases between them. Germline V lookup: CDR1 LNHNV, CDR2 YYDKDF (reference sequence). The CDR3 loop reads CATSRGPSSGNTIYF. The DNA of the CDR3 is TGTGCCACCAGCAGAGGTCCTAGCTCTGGAAACACCATATATTTT.

The V and J genes are TRBV19 and TRBJ2-7, with D perhaps TRBD1 (5 bases). The V gene lost 4 bases and the J gene lost 1 base, with 11 bases spanning the gap. Per the germline V gene, CDR1 is LNHDA and CDR2 is SQIVND (reference sequence). The CDR3 spans 14 residues. The CDR3 spells CASSTRQTSYEQYF. The CDR3 region has the DNA TGTGCCAGTAGTACCCGACAGACGTCCTACGAGCAGTACTTC.

This clone was counted between two and nine times. This sequence joins TRBV5-6 and TRBJ1-1; 9 bases are a match to TRBD1. Trimming took 1 base from V and 7 from J; bases not matched to a gene: 8. The CDR3 covers 15 residues. Germline CDR1 reads SGHDT; CDR2 reads YYEEEE. The CDR3 protein is CASSLPNRGRIEAFF. The CDR3 DNA follows: TGTGCCAGCAGCTTGCCCAACAGGGGGCGGATTGAAGCTTTCTTT.

The chain carries TRBV5-1 and TRBJ1-2; 7 nucleotides align to TRBD1. Germline CDR1 and CDR2: SGHRS and YFSETQ. Trimming cost V 4 bases and J 6 bases; bases outside gene matches: 6. This CDR3 is 13 amino acids long. CDR3 residues: CASSDRAWDGYTF. The DNA of the CDR3 is TGCGCCAGCAGCGACAGGGCGTGGGATGGCTACACCTTC.

The chain has TRBV29-1 and TRBJ2-2; maybe TRBD1 (5 bases). The germline V gene encodes CDR1 SQVTM and CDR2 ANQGSEA. The CDR3 loop spans 13 amino acids. The V gene lost 3 bases and the J gene lost 5 bases, with 10 bases spanning the gap. The CDR3 loop is CSVDQGYTGELFF. The CDR3 DNA reads as TGCAGCGTTGATCAGGGATATACCGGGGAGCTGTTTTTT.

The rearrangement uses TRBV27 and TRBJ1-2, with 9 bases fitting TRBD1. The V gene end was trimmed by 8 bases and the J gene end by 6 bases; junction bases not matched to a gene: 22. The CDR3 loop spans 18 amino acids. Per the germline V gene, CDR1 is MNHEY and CDR2 is SMNVEV (reference sequence). The CDR3 DNA reads as TGTGCCAGCTATAGTTCGACACGAAGGAGACAGGGGGAACATGGCTACACCTTC. It translates to CASYSSTRRRQGEHGYTF.

The chain is built from TRBV27 and TRBJ1-5; no clear D gene. The CDR3 runs to 12 residues. CDR1 MNHEY and CDR2 SMNVEV come from the germline V gene (reference sequence). The V end lost 4 bases, the J end lost 7 bases, and 8 bases lay between the germline ends. As DNA, the CDR3 is TGTGCCAGCAGTTCCATGCGGCAGCCCCAGCATTTT. It encodes CASSSMRQPQHF.

The chain links TRBV6-4 to TRBJ1-2; 7 bases line up with TRBD1. J gave up 0 bases and V 5 bases, and 21 bases lay outside the gene matches. The CDR3 has 20 amino acids. Looked up from germline, CDR1 is MRHNA and CDR2 is SNTAGT. CDR3: CASSSDGIAWTGTPNYGYTF. The CDR3 DNA sequence: TGTGCCAGCAGTTCTGATGGGATAGCTTGGACAGGCACTCCTAACTATGGCTACACCTTC.

V and J are TRBV5-5 and TRBJ1-1; 8 bases fit TRBD1. J was trimmed by 0 bases and V by 0 bases; bases with no gene match: 7. Germline V CDR1 and CDR2: SGHKS, YYEKEE (reference sequence). This CDR3 comprises 17 residues. CDR3 nucleotide sequence: TGTGCCAGCAGCTTGGGGGTGCAGGGGGCTCTGAACACTGAAGCTTTCTTT. Amino acids: CASSLGVQGALNTEAFF. The variable domain in full, completed from reference TRBV5-5 and TRBJ1-1, reads DAGVTQSPTHLIKTRGQQVTLRCSPISGHKSVSWYQQVLGQGPQFIFQYYEKEERGRGNFPDRFSARQFPNYSSELNVNALLLGDSALYLCASSLGVQGALNTEAFFGQGTRLTVV.

V is TRBV27 and J is TRBJ1-4, with TRBD1 matching 8 bases. This CDR3 is built from 15 residues. Germline V gene data show CDR1 as MNHEY and CDR2 as SMNVEV (reference sequence). J lost 8 bases, V lost 4 bases, and 9 bases had no gene match. CDR3: CASSSWTGRGEKLFF. CDR3 DNA: TGTGCCAGCAGTTCATGGACAGGGAGGGGAGAAAAACTGTTTTTT.

The chain is built from TRBV5-4 and TRBJ2-5; D may be TRBD2 (6 bases). There are 17 residues in the CDR3. Germline-derived CDR1 and CDR2 are SGHNT and YYREEE (reference sequence). V lost 6 bases, J lost 1 base, and 22 bases lay in between. The CDR3 nucleotides read TGTGCCAGCAACCACATGGGGCGGGGCGCCGTCCAAGAGACCCAGTACTTC. This gives the protein CASNHMGRGAVQETQYF.

This chain links TRBV7-2 with TRBJ1-4; D is unclear. Between the trimmed V and J ends, which lost 0 bases and 7 bases, there was a span of 12 bases. This CDR3 region has 15 residues. CDR1 is SGHTA, CDR2 FQGNSA, per germline. The CDR3 sequence is CASSLALGAREKLFF. CDR3 sequence (DNA): TGTGCCAGCAGCTTAGCGCTCGGTGCACGTGAAAAACTGTTTTTT.

The chain is built from TRBV6-1 and TRBJ1-1; 7 bases fit TRBD1. V lost 3 bases and J lost 3; bases outside the gene matches: 7. The germline gives CDR1 MNHNS, CDR2 SASEGT. This CDR3 is 15 amino acids long. CDR3 DNA: TGTGCCAGCAGTGAGGACAGGCGAGGATACACTGAAGCTTTCTTT. Protein sequence: CASSEDRRGYTEAFF.

This chain links TRBV25-1 with TRBJ2-7, with D possibly being TRBD2 (5 bases). Trimming removed 6 bases from V and 5 bases from J, with 20 bases in between. Germline assignment: CDR1 MGHDK and CDR2 SYGVNS. The CDR3 runs 15 residues. CDR3 sequence (DNA): TGTGCCAGCAGCGATCCCTCAGAGGGCTGGGACGAGCAGTACTTC. It yields the protein CASSDPSEGWDEQYF.

The J gene is TRBJ1-4, the V gene TRBV7-9; D not certain. The germline CDR1 and CDR2 sequences are SEHNR and FQNEAQ (reference sequence). Between the trimmed V and J ends, which lost 5 bases and 13 bases, there was a span of 17 bases. This CDR3 has 13 residues. The CDR3 region is CASSGEGGPGLFF. The CDR3 DNA follows: TGTGCCAGCAGCGGAGAGGGAGGCCCGGGACTGTTTTTT.

The gene calls are TRBV27 and TRBJ2-7, with TRBD2 identical over 10 bases. Germline V gives CDR1 MNHEY, CDR2 SMNVEV (reference sequence). The CDR3 length is 16 residues. V shed 2 bases and J 7 bases; nucleotides not matched to a gene: 11. This CDR3 reads CASSLIPSGGKGEQYF. Here the CDR3 DNA reads TGTGCCAGCAGTTTAATTCCTAGCGGGGGAAAGGGGGAGCAGTACTTC.

V and J are TRBV14 and TRBJ2-3; TRBD2 matches at 10 bases. From germline, CDR1 is SGHDN and CDR2 FVKESK. The CDR3 is 17 residues long. V was clipped by 4 bases and J by 1 base; unmatched bases: 8. The CDR3 region is CASSLGILAGGTDTQYF. The CDR3 nucleotides read TGTGCCAGCAGCCTGGGGATCCTAGCGGGGGGCACAGATACGCAGTATTTT.

This chain joins TRBV5-1 and TRBJ2-3; 8 nucleotides agree with TRBD1. Germline lookup yields CDR1 SGHRS and CDR2 YFSETQ. V lost 6 bases and J lost 3; bases outside the gene matches: 9. CDR3 length: 15 amino acids. CDR3: CASTLRGRETDTQYF. DNA of the CDR3: TGCGCCAGCACCCTCAGGGGGCGAGAAACAGATACGCAGTATTTT.

CDR3 bases: TGTGCCAGCAGCTTAGAGTCAGGGGGCGGTGAAGCTTTCTTT. It specifies CASSLESGGGEAFF. The chain is built from TRBV7-2 and TRBJ1-1; 8 nucleotides agree with TRBD1. Per germline, CDR1 SGHTA and CDR2 FQGNSA. The V segment lost 1 base and the J segment 7 bases; nucleotides outside the gene matches: 5. The CDR3 runs to 14 residues.

The chain has TRBV19 and TRBJ2-7, with 8 bases fitting TRBD1. Trimming took 3 bases from V and 9 from J; bases not matched to a gene: 7. The CDR3 sequence is 13 residues long. Germline CDR1 reads LNHDA; CDR2 reads SQIVND (reference sequence). CDR3 region: CASSIRNQGAQYF. In nucleotides, the CDR3 is TGTGCCAGTAGTATTCGAAATCAGGGGGCGCAGTACTTC.

V is TRBV28 and J is TRBJ1-5; 8 bases are shared with TRBD1. From germline, CDR1 is MDHEN and CDR2 SYDVKM. V gave up 2 bases and J gave up 6 bases; unmatched junction bases: 9. The CDR3 runs 16 residues. The DNA for the CDR3 is TGTGCCAGCAGTTTACAGCCCAGGGGGCGCGGTCAGCCCCAGCATTTT. The encoded protein is CASSLQPRGRGQPQHF.

This rearrangement joins TRBV6-1 to TRBJ2-1; the match to TRBD2 covers 8 bases. The CDR3 has 14 residues. CDR1 and CDR2 (germline): MNHNS, SASEGT. V lost 3 bases, J lost 12 bases, and 10 bases stayed unmatched. The CDR3 DNA reads as TGTGCCAGCAGTGAGTTGGCGGGGGGTGTCGGGCAGTTCTTC. It encodes CASSELAGGVGQFF.

V usage is TRBV2 and J usage is TRBJ2-7, with TRBD2 matching 7 bases. V dropped 1 base and J dropped 6; count of bases not matched to a gene: 6. The CDR3 is 14 amino acids. Germline V gene sequence: CDR1 SNHLY, CDR2 FYNNEI. The CDR3 nucleotides read TGTGCCAGCAGTGAAGGGTGGGAGGGCCCCGAGCAGTACTTC. This translates into CASSEGWEGPEQYF.